Listed below are T cell receptor beta chains from one sample, sequenced in a study of control samples from healthy donors and cancer patients. Only in-frame clones appear in the TCRdb table, and some are missing; sequencing was by immunoSEQ multiplex PCR. This table holds some 130,000 clones, 75% to 95% found once. Sequences were obtained from blood. The receptors come from a man between 18 and 29 years old in good health. Each CDR3 is given with its conserved first and last residue. A D gene is named only where the DNA matches it firmly. Some rows mark clone size as missing; the rest say once, few, many or name a class of expanded clone.

CDR3 length: 13; D gene: TRBD1; clone size: NA; V gene: TRBV7-9; J gene: TRBJ1-2; CDR3 protein: CASSPTGGTGYTF; CDR3 DNA: TGTGCCAGCAGTCCAACAGGGGGCACTGGCTACACCTTC
CDR3 length: 15; D gene: NA; clone size: NA; V gene: TRBV3-1/TRBV3-2; J gene: TRBJ1-6; CDR3 protein: CASSQASGRDSPLHF; CDR3 DNA: TGTGCCAGCAGCCAAGCATCTGGCAGGGATTCACCCCTCCACTTT
CDR3 length: 14; D gene: NA; clone size: once; V gene: TRBV2; J gene: TRBJ2-1; CDR3 protein: CASRHLSSYNEQFF; CDR3 DNA: TGTGCCAGCAGACACTTGAGCTCCTACAATGAGCAGTTCTTC
CDR3 length: 14; D gene: NA; clone size: NA; V gene: TRBV6-2/TRBV6-3; J gene: TRBJ1-4; CDR3 protein: CASSSNSKGEKLFF; CDR3 DNA: TGTGCCAGCAGCTCCAACAGTAAAGGCGAAAAACTGTTTTTT
CDR3 length: 12; D gene: NA; clone size: NA; V gene: TRBV2; J gene: TRBJ1-1; CDR3 protein: CASSERVLEAFF; CDR3 DNA: TGTGCCAGCAGTGAACGGGTCCTTGAAGCTTTCTTT
CDR3 length: 15; D gene: TRBD1; clone size: NA; V gene: TRBV6-1; J gene: TRBJ1-1; CDR3 protein: CASSESGTENTEAFF; CDR3 DNA: TGTGCCAGCAGTGAGTCCGGGACAGAGAACACTGAAGCTTTCTTT
CDR3 length: 18; D gene: NA; clone size: NA; V gene: TRBV28; J gene: TRBJ1-1; CDR3 protein: CASSPPSASTVLNTEAFF; CDR3 DNA: TGTGCCAGCAGTCCACCCTCCGCCAGCACCGTCTTGAACACTGAAGCTTTCTTT
CDR3 length: 14; D gene: NA; clone size: NA; V gene: TRBV27; J gene: TRBJ1-5; CDR3 protein: CASSTLQANQPQHF; CDR3 DNA: TGTGCCAGCAGCACCCTTCAGGCCAATCAGCCCCAGCATTTT
CDR3 length: 13; D gene: NA; clone size: NA; V gene: TRBV7-9; J gene: TRBJ2-5; CDR3 protein: CASSLAGAETQYF; CDR3 DNA: TGTGCCAGCAGCTTAGCCGGAGCCGAGACCCAGTACTTC
CDR3 length: 15; D gene: NA; clone size: NA; V gene: TRBV6-6; J gene: TRBJ1-1; CDR3 protein: CASRSQGTLGTEAFF; CDR3 DNA: TGTGCCAGCAGGTCGCAGGGGACCTTGGGCACTGAAGCTTTCTTT
CDR3 length: 19; D gene: NA; clone size: NA; V gene: TRBV9; J gene: TRBJ2-3; CDR3 protein: CASSVPAETAGASTDTQYF; CDR3 DNA: TGTGCCAGCAGTGTTCCTGCCGAAACCGCAGGGGCAAGCACAGATACGCAGTATTTT
CDR3 length: 15; D gene: NA; clone size: few; V gene: TRBV7-9; J gene: TRBJ1-6; CDR3 protein: CASSLAQGGESPLHF; CDR3 DNA: TGTGCCAGCAGCTTAGCGCAAGGAGGGGAGTCACCCCTCCACTTT
CDR3 length: 14; D gene: NA; clone size: NA; V gene: TRBV3-1/TRBV3-2; J gene: TRBJ1-4; CDR3 protein: CASSLDGLSEKLFF; CDR3 DNA: TGTGCCAGCAGCCTGGACGGCCTAAGCGAAAAACTGTTTTTT
CDR3 length: 18; D gene: NA; clone size: NA; V gene: TRBV7-9; J gene: TRBJ1-1; CDR3 protein: CASSAPKERGGWDTEAFF; CDR3 DNA: TGTGCCAGCAGCGCCCCTAAGGAGCGAGGGGGGTGGGACACTGAAGCTTTCTTT
CDR3 length: 13; D gene: NA; clone size: NA; V gene: TRBV30; J gene: TRBJ2-2; CDR3 protein: CAWGAGADGELFF; CDR3 DNA: TGTGCCTGGGGGGCAGGGGCGGACGGGGAGCTGTTTTTT
CDR3 length: 13; D gene: NA; clone size: NA; V gene: TRBV9; J gene: TRBJ1-1; CDR3 protein: CASSVALDTEAFF; CDR3 DNA: TGTGCCAGCAGCGTAGCGTTGGACACTGAAGCTTTCTTT
CDR3 length: 16; D gene: NA; clone size: NA; V gene: TRBV6-5; J gene: TRBJ2-3; CDR3 protein: CASSYSIPGAEDTQYF; CDR3 DNA: TGTGCCAGCAGTTACTCGATCCCAGGGGCGGAAGATACGCAGTATTTT
CDR3 length: 14; D gene: NA; clone size: few; V gene: TRBV19; J gene: TRBJ1-1; CDR3 protein: CASISETANTEAFF; CDR3 DNA: TGTGCCAGTATCTCGGAGACGGCTAACACTGAAGCTTTCTTT
CDR3 length: 14; D gene: TRBD1; clone size: once; V gene: TRBV29-1; J gene: TRBJ1-1; CDR3 protein: CSVLTGTVNTEAFF; CDR3 DNA: TGCAGCGTTCTTACCGGGACAGTGAACACTGAAGCTTTCTTT
CDR3 length: 13; D gene: NA; clone size: NA; V gene: TRBV12-3/TRBV12-4; J gene: TRBJ2-3; CDR3 protein: CASSSYYTDTQYF; CDR3 DNA: TGTGCCAGCAGTTCTTACTATACAGATACGCAGTATTTT
CDR3 length: 11; D gene: NA; clone size: NA; V gene: TRBV29-1; J gene: TRBJ2-5; CDR3 protein: CSVAVQETQYF; CDR3 DNA: TGCAGCGTTGCGGTCCAAGAGACCCAGTACTTC
CDR3 length: 12; D gene: NA; clone size: few; V gene: TRBV7-2; J gene: TRBJ1-2; CDR3 protein: CASSFTDYGYTF; CDR3 DNA: TGTGCCAGCAGCTTTACCGACTATGGCTACACCTTC
CDR3 length: 16; D gene: NA; clone size: NA; V gene: TRBV5-1; J gene: TRBJ1-6; CDR3 protein: CASSLEGSSYNSPLHF; CDR3 DNA: TGCGCCAGCAGCTTGGAGGGGAGCTCCTATAATTCACCCCTCCACTTT
CDR3 length: 10; D gene: NA; clone size: NA; V gene: TRBV29-1; J gene: TRBJ1-4; CDR3 protein: CSVEGEKLFF; CDR3 DNA: TGCAGCGTCGAAGGGGAAAAACTGTTTTTT
CDR3 length: 14; D gene: NA; clone size: NA; V gene: TRBV5-6; J gene: TRBJ2-3; CDR3 protein: CASSRRTVTDTQYF; CDR3 DNA: TGTGCCAGCAGCCGGAGGACTGTCACAGATACGCAGTATTTT
CDR3 length: 13; D gene: NA; clone size: NA; V gene: TRBV7-6; J gene: TRBJ2-7; CDR3 protein: CASSLGYPYEQYF; CDR3 DNA: TGTGCCAGCAGCTTAGGATATCCCTACGAGCAGTACTTC
CDR3 length: 10; D gene: NA; clone size: NA; V gene: TRBV7-2; J gene: TRBJ2-3; CDR3 protein: CASSLNPQYF; CDR3 DNA: TGTGCCAGCAGCTTAAACCCGCAGTATTTT
CDR3 length: 15; D gene: NA; clone size: NA; V gene: TRBV5-1; J gene: TRBJ1-1; CDR3 protein: CASSLGGSWNTEAFF; CDR3 DNA: TGCGCCAGCAGCTTGGGAGGCAGCTGGAACACTGAAGCTTTCTTT
CDR3 length: 15; D gene: NA; clone size: NA; V gene: TRBV9; J gene: TRBJ1-3; CDR3 protein: CASSPRAFSGNTIYF; CDR3 DNA: TGTGCCAGCAGCCCACGGGCCTTCTCTGGAAACACCATATATTTT
CDR3 length: 13; D gene: TRBD2; clone size: NA; V gene: TRBV30; J gene: TRBJ2-3; CDR3 protein: CAGTSGAPDTQYF; CDR3 DNA: TGTGCCGGTACTAGCGGGGCCCCAGATACGCAGTATTTT
CDR3 length: 18; D gene: TRBD2; clone size: NA; V gene: TRBV9; J gene: TRBJ2-3; CDR3 protein: CASSVGLAGAKYTDTQYF; CDR3 DNA: TGTGCCAGCAGCGTTGGACTAGCGGGGGCCAAATACACAGATACGCAGTATTTT
CDR3 length: 14; D gene: NA; clone size: NA; V gene: TRBV3-1/TRBV3-2; J gene: TRBJ2-7; CDR3 protein: CASSQQVGADEQYF; CDR3 DNA: TGTGCCAGCAGCCAACAGGTAGGGGCCGACGAGCAGTACTTC
CDR3 length: 15; D gene: TRBD2; clone size: NA; V gene: TRBV9; J gene: TRBJ2-1; CDR3 protein: CASSVGGGAMDEQFF; CDR3 DNA: TGTGCCAGCAGCGTGGGCGGGGGGGCCATGGATGAGCAGTTCTTC
CDR3 length: 15; D gene: NA; clone size: NA; V gene: TRBV25-1; J gene: TRBJ2-5; CDR3 protein: CASSHGTGSQETQYF; CDR3 DNA: TGTGCCAGCAGTCACGGTACAGGTTCCCAAGAGACCCAGTACTTC
CDR3 length: 14; D gene: NA; clone size: NA; V gene: TRBV3-1/TRBV3-2; J gene: TRBJ2-2; CDR3 protein: CAGSRLGDTGELFF; CDR3 DNA: TGTGCCGGCAGCCGGCTTGGGGACACCGGGGAGCTGTTTTTT
CDR3 length: 13; D gene: NA; clone size: NA; V gene: TRBV27; J gene: TRBJ2-6; CDR3 protein: CASSLTGANVLTF; CDR3 DNA: TGTGCCAGCAGTTTAACTGGGGCCAACGTCCTGACTTTC
CDR3 length: 15; D gene: NA; clone size: once; V gene: TRBV28; J gene: TRBJ2-3; CDR3 protein: CASIPGSTSTDTQYF; CDR3 DNA: TGTGCCAGCATCCCGGGGTCAACTAGCACAGATACGCAGTATTTT
CDR3 length: 15; D gene: NA; clone size: NA; V gene: TRBV6-2/TRBV6-3; J gene: TRBJ1-5; CDR3 protein: CASSSISYSNQPQHF; CDR3 DNA: TGTGCCAGCAGTTCCATCAGTTATAGCAATCAGCCCCAGCATTTT
CDR3 length: 14; D gene: NA; clone size: NA; V gene: TRBV18; J gene: TRBJ2-1; CDR3 protein: CASSPLGVVNEQFF; CDR3 DNA: TGTGCCAGCTCACCACTGGGAGTTGTTAATGAGCAGTTCTTC
CDR3 length: 17; D gene: NA; clone size: NA; V gene: TRBV3-1/TRBV3-2; J gene: TRBJ2-3; CDR3 protein: CASSQEPAGASTDTQYF; CDR3 DNA: TGTGCCAGCAGCCAAGAACCCGCGGGGGCGAGCACAGATACGCAGTATTTT
CDR3 length: 13; D gene: NA; clone size: NA; V gene: TRBV30; J gene: TRBJ1-5; CDR3 protein: CACTGGNNQPQHF; CDR3 DNA: TGTGCCTGCACCGGGGGGAACAATCAGCCCCAGCATTTT
CDR3 length: 14; D gene: NA; clone size: NA; V gene: TRBV19; J gene: TRBJ2-5; CDR3 protein: CASSSEWVRETQYF; CDR3 DNA: TGTGCCAGTAGCTCGGAGTGGGTGAGGGAGACCCAGTACTTC
CDR3 length: 17; D gene: NA; clone size: NA; V gene: TRBV11-3; J gene: TRBJ2-3; CDR3 protein: CASSPQGLGGMLDTQYF; CDR3 DNA: TGTGCCAGCAGCCCCCAAGGGTTGGGGGGCATGCTAGATACGCAGTATTTT